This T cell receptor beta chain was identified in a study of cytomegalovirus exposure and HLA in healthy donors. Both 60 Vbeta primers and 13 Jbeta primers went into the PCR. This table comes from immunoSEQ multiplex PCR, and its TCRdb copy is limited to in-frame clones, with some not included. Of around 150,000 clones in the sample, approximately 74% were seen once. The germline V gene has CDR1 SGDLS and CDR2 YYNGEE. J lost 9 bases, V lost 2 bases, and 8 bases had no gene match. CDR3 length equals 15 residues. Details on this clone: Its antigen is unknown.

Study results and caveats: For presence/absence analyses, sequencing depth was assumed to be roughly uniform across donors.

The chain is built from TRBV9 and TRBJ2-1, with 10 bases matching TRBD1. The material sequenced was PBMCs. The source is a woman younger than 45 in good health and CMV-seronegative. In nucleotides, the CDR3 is TGTGCCAGCAGCGTTAGGACAGGGGGGACGGGTGAGCAGTTCTTC. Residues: CASSVRTGGTGEQFF.